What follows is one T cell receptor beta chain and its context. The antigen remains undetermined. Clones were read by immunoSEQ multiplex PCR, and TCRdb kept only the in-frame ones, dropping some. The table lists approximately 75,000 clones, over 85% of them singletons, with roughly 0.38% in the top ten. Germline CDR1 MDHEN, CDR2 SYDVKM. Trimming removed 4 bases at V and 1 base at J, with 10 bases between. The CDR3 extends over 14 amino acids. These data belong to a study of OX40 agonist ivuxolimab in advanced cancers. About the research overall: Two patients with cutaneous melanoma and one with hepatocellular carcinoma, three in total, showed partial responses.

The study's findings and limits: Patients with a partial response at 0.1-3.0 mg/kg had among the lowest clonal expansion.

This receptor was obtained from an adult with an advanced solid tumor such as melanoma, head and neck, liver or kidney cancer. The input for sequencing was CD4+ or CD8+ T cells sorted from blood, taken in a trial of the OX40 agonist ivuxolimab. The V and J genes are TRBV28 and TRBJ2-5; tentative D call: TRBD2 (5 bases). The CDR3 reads CASSSPAVQETQYF. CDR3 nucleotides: TGTGCCAGCAGTTCCCCAGCGGTCCAAGAGACCCAGTACTTC.